Below, 8 T cell receptor beta chains from the same sample are listed, as sequenced in a study of PD-L1 blockade in urothelial cancer. As to time point: peripheral blood 6 weeks after treatment start. Data came from immunoSEQ multiplex PCR; TCRdb stores just in-frame clones and leaves some out. The repertoire has 35,000 to 40,000 clones, less than 90% of them found once; the top ten carry about a quarter. The sample in question was PBMCs, obtained around atezolizumab (anti-PD-L1) treatment. The receptor set was obtained from a man in his 60s with urothelial cancer.

The rearrangement joins TRBV5-1 to TRBJ2-3; 7 nucleotides agree with TRBD2. The CDR3 covers 19 residues. Germline V gives CDR1 SGHRS, CDR2 YFSETQ. V lost 1 base, J lost 2 bases, and 16 bases stayed unmatched. The DNA for the CDR3 is TGCGCCAGCAGCTTGTTCGGTCTGGCGGGGGATCGTAACACAGATACGCAGTATTTT. Its protein is CASSLFGLAGDRNTDTQYF.

The CDR3 DNA is TGTGCCAGTAAGGACAGGGGGAGCTCCGTTAATTCACCCCTCCACTTT. Its translation is CASKDRGSSVNSPLHF. The rearrangement links TRBV2 to TRBJ1-6; 10 nucleotides align to TRBD1. V was pared by 9 bases and J by 6 bases, with 11 bases of the junction left unmatched. This CDR3 has 16 amino acids. The germline CDR1 and CDR2 sequences are SNHLY and FYNNEI.

The genes are TRBV9 and TRBJ2-3, with 7 bases fitting TRBD2. The V and J ends lost 0 bases and 8 bases, in that order; junction bases with no gene match: 6. The CDR3 is made up of 14 amino acids. Germline CDR1 reads SGDLS; CDR2 reads YYNGEE. CDR3: CASSVATGGGTQYF. CDR3 DNA sequence: TGTGCCAGCAGCGTAGCTACGGGGGGAGGTACGCAGTATTTT.

The chain is built from TRBV6-5 and TRBJ2-7; 11 bases are shared with TRBD2. Germline V CDR1 and CDR2: MNHEY, SVGAGI. V shed 9 bases and J 3 bases; nucleotides not matched to a gene: 1. This CDR3 spans 12 amino acids. DNA for the CDR3: TGTGCCAGTACTAGCGGGAGCTACGAGCAGTACTTC. The encoded protein is CASTSGSYEQYF.

This clone turned up a few times. The chain has TRBV30 and TRBJ1-3; 7 positions agree with TRBD1. Germline V gene sequence: CDR1 GTSNPN, CDR2 SVGIG (reference sequence). J gave up 1 base and V 7 bases, and 7 bases lay outside the gene matches. This CDR3 comprises 14 residues. The chain's CDR3 is CASQPGGSGNTIYF. Written as DNA, the CDR3 is TGTGCCTCCCAACCAGGGGGTTCTGGAAACACCATATATTTT.

This chain uses TRBV2 with TRBJ1-5; TRBD1 agrees at 8 bases. With V trimmed by 3 bases and J by 0 bases, 4 bases remained unmatched. Germline V gives CDR1 SNHLY, CDR2 FYNNEI. This CDR3 region has 16 residues. As DNA, the CDR3 is TGTGCCAGCAGTGACTCAGGGGGCATTAGCAATCAGCCCCAGCATTTT. Translation: CASSDSGGISNQPQHF.

This clone has only one observation. The chain employs TRBV9 and TRBJ2-5; TRBD2 is a possible D gene (5 bases). Germline lookup yields CDR1 SGDLS and CDR2 YYNGEE. The germline V and J ends were trimmed by 4 bases and 5 bases, with 15 bases remaining between them. The CDR3 totals 14 residues. This CDR3 is CASSTPSGLETQYF. CDR3 DNA: TGTGCCAGCAGCACACCCTCGGGGTTGGAGACCCAGTACTTC. Looking up the rest from reference TRBV9 and TRBJ2-5 gives the full variable domain: DSGVTQTPKHLITATGQRVTLRCSPRSGDLSVYWYQQSLDQGLQFLIQYYNGEERAKGNILERFSAQQFPDLHSELNLSSLELGDSALYFCASSTPSGLETQYFGPGTRLLVL.

V gene TRBV7-6 combines with J gene TRBJ2-3, with 10 bases lining up with TRBD2. The CDR3 is 16 residues long. The germline CDR1 and CDR2 sequences are SGHVS and FNYEAQ. V gave up 2 bases and J gave up 4 bases; unmatched junction bases: 6. The DNA for the CDR3 is TGTGCCAGCAGCTTACTAAGCGGGGGGGCCTCAGATACGCAGTATTTT. Translation: CASSLLSGGASDTQYF.